This is a list of T cell receptor beta chains from one sample in a study of spatial heterogeneity in lung cancer. TCRdb used MiXCR to reprocess the 5' RACE reads, holding one entry per CDR3 protein. The sample lists 9,700 or so distinct CDR3 sequences, roughly 6.3% occurring once. The input for sequencing was lung tumor tissue, taken at surgery. The receptor source for this set is a male donor with early-stage non-small cell lung cancer. Each CDR3 is given with its conserved first and last residue.

length: 13
J: TRBJ2-4
V: TRBV5-4
CDR3: CASSLSRGNIQYF

length: 15
J: TRBJ2-2
V: TRBV11-2
CDR3: CASSLDTGNTGELFF

length: 15
J: TRBJ2-1
V: TRBV4-3
CDR3: CASSQDWGSYNEQFF

length: 14
J: TRBJ2-3
V: TRBV7-2
CDR3: CASSLEQGRDTQYF

length: 17
J: TRBJ1-4
V: TRBV28
CDR3: CASSLGLLSAGNEKLFF

length: 15
J: TRBJ1-5
V: TRBV18
CDR3: CASSPGVGSNQPQHF

length: 14
J: TRBJ2-5
V: TRBV7-2
CDR3: CASSPGLARETQYF

length: 12
J: TRBJ1-2
V: TRBV5-6
CDR3: CASSLVDSFYTF

length: 15
J: TRBJ1-5
V: TRBV12-3/TRBV12-4
CDR3: CASSITQGGHRPQHF

length: 13
J: TRBJ2-1
V: TRBV11-2
CDR3: CASSLGLLDEQFF

length: 13
J: TRBJ1-1
V: TRBV2
CDR3: CASRADRDTEAFF

length: 11
J: TRBJ1-2
V: TRBV30
CDR3: CASQGNYGYTF

length: 14
J: TRBJ1-2
V: TRBV20-1
CDR3: CSARDTRLSYGYTF

length: 21
J: TRBJ2-6
V: TRBV5-1
CDR3: CASSLKWTAGQDVSGANVLTF

length: 12
J: TRBJ2-3
V: TRBV20-1
CDR3: CSAGARTDTQYF

length: 13
J: TRBJ1-2
V: TRBV6-5
CDR3: CASSLGAHYGYTF

length: 17
J: TRBJ2-5
V: TRBV4-1
CDR3: CASSQDHLESYQETQYF

length: 12
J: TRBJ1-2
V: TRBV20-1
CDR3: CSALWGVYGYTF

length: 15
J: TRBJ1-5
V: TRBV20-1
CDR3: CSARDMGTGGQPQHF

length: 10
J: TRBJ2-1
V: TRBV2
CDR3: CASRYNEQFF

length: 13
J: TRBJ1-3
V: TRBV20-1
CDR3: CSAKGRARNTIYF

length: 13
J: TRBJ1-1
V: TRBV20-1
CDR3: CSACRQGRTEAFF

length: 15
J: TRBJ1-2
V: TRBV7-9
CDR3: CASSTAGQGALGYTF

length: 13
J: TRBJ1-3
V: TRBV20-1
CDR3: CSASAGAGNTIYF

length: 14
J: TRBJ2-2
V: TRBV7-7
CDR3: CASSRTGTNGELFF

length: 15
J: TRBJ2-2
V: TRBV6-1
CDR3: CASSPAPGYTGELFF

length: 18
J: TRBJ2-6
V: TRBV27
CDR3: CASSFLGTGGSGANVLTF

length: 14
J: TRBJ2-7
V: TRBV5-6
CDR3: CVSSLVPGNYEQYF

length: 13
J: TRBJ2-3
V: TRBV5-6
CDR3: CASSLEEVDTQYF

length: 13
J: TRBJ1-1
V: TRBV20-1
CDR3: CSASLGLDTEAFF

length: 16
J: TRBJ2-1
V: TRBV7-4
CDR3: CASSAGYGLGDNEQFF

length: 15
J: TRBJ1-5
V: TRBV6-1
CDR3: CASTRQGSSNQPQHF

length: 20
J: TRBJ2-5
V: TRBV7-2
CDR3: CASSLTPRLAGVLGQETQYF

length: 15
J: TRBJ1-2
V: TRBV7-8
CDR3: CASSFTVDRVDGYTF

length: 14
J: TRBJ2-1
V: TRBV12-3/TRBV12-4
CDR3: CASCMPSSYNEQFF

length: 15
J: TRBJ1-5
V: TRBV6-6
CDR3: CASSPPGTVNQPQHF

length: 13
J: TRBJ1-2
V: TRBV2
CDR3: CASSLTENYGYTF

length: 16
J: TRBJ1-4
V: TRBV20-1
CDR3: CSAREVGGTANEKLFF

length: 15
J: TRBJ2-5
V: TRBV20-1
CDR3: CSARLAGGLGETQYF

length: 14
J: TRBJ1-1
V: TRBV5-1
CDR3: CASRRQGSNTEAFF

length: 15
J: TRBJ1-1
V: TRBV4-1
CDR3: CASSQRQGRETEAFF

length: 16
J: TRBJ1-2
V: TRBV4-1
CDR3: CASSQEGGATNYGYTF

length: 15
J: TRBJ2-5
V: TRBV7-2
CDR3: CASSLGTSGRETQYF

length: 14
J: TRBJ2-1
V: TRBV6-5
CDR3: CASSPTPSGNEQFF

length: 16
J: TRBJ2-6
V: TRBV7-6
CDR3: CASSLAGSSGANVLTF

length: 12
J: TRBJ2-7
V: TRBV5-6
CDR3: CASSAFSYEQYF

length: 16
J: TRBJ1-1
V: TRBV11-1
CDR3: CASRSRGSGADTEAFF

length: 14
J: TRBJ1-6
V: TRBV2
CDR3: CASSEQVYNSPLHF

length: 13
J: TRBJ2-1
V: TRBV11-3
CDR3: CASSGNGRNEQFF

length: 13
J: TRBJ2-5
V: TRBV12-3/TRBV12-4
CDR3: CASSSRLWETQYF

length: 14
J: TRBJ2-2
V: TRBV28
CDR3: CASSKGAGTGELFF

length: 13
J: TRBJ2-5
V: TRBV30
CDR3: CAWSPGTIETQYF

length: 14
J: TRBJ1-5
V: TRBV6-2/TRBV6-3
CDR3: CASSRQVRDQPQHF

length: 12
J: TRBJ1-1
V: TRBV7-9
CDR3: CASSIGPVEAFF